One and the same sample provided the 32 T cell receptor beta chains below, sequenced in a study of control samples from healthy donors and cancer patients. Only in-frame clones appear in the TCRdb table, and some are missing; sequencing was by immunoSEQ multiplex PCR. The top ten hold 7.8% of the sample, which has fewer than 150,000 clones, roughly 92% seen once. The sequenced material came from blood. The receptors here all came from a woman between 18 and 30 years old in good health.

The genes are TRBV6-6 and TRBJ1-2; a weak D match, TRBD1 (5 bases). Germline CDR1 is MNHNY and CDR2 is SVGAGI (reference sequence). Trimming shortened V by 6 bases and J by 7 bases, and 15 bases separated the two germline ends. CDR3 length equals 13 residues. In DNA form, the CDR3 reads TGTGCCAGCAGGACCGGGACGCCGGCTGGCTACACCTTC. Its translation: CASRTGTPAGYTF.

The J gene is TRBJ1-1, the V gene TRBV10-3; D is unresolved. The CDR3 totals 14 residues. Germline assignment: CDR1 ENHRY and CDR2 SYGVKD. The V and J ends lost 0 bases and 2 bases respectively, with 7 bases between them. The CDR3, as DNA: TGTGCCATCAGTGAGTCGGGGTTTAACACTGAAGCTTTCTTT. Translation gives CAISESGFNTEAFF.

The rearrangement links TRBV2 to TRBJ2-7, with 8 nucleotides matching TRBD1. The germline V gene encodes CDR1 SNHLY and CDR2 FYNNEI. The V segment lost 7 bases and the J segment 7 bases; nucleotides outside the gene matches: 6. This CDR3 contains 12 residues. The CDR3 loop reads CASTSRGHEQYF. The CDR3 DNA sequence: TGTGCCAGCACGAGCAGGGGGCATGAGCAGTACTTC.

This sequence joins TRBV27 and TRBJ2-2, with 7 bases aligning to TRBD1. The germline V gene has CDR1 MNHEY and CDR2 SMNVEV (reference sequence). The CDR3 spans 15 residues. V gave up 3 bases and J gave up 2 bases; unmatched junction bases: 3. CDR3 nucleotides: TGTGCCAGCAGTTTGAGGGGGCGAAACACCGGGGAGCTGTTTTTT. This encodes CASSLRGRNTGELFF.

The rearrangement uses TRBV12-3 or TRBV12-4 and TRBJ2-2, with a tentative D call TRBD1 (5 bases). V dropped 10 bases and J dropped 5 bases, with 11 bases sitting between them. CDR3 length: 12 amino acids. The CDR3 nucleotides are TGTGCCATAGACAGACCAACCGGGGAGCTGTTTTTT. It encodes CAIDRPTGELFF.

V is TRBV6-2 or TRBV6-3 and J is TRBJ1-4, with D possibly matching TRBD1 (5 bases). Germline CDR1 MNHEY, CDR2 SVGEGT. V lost 2 bases and J lost 4, with 11 bases in between. The CDR3 has 15 amino acids. CDR3 sequence: CASSYGTANNEKLFF. CDR3 DNA sequence: TGTGCCAGCAGTTACGGGACGGCTAATAATGAAAAACTGTTTTTT.

The rearrangement links TRBV13 to TRBJ2-7; D unresolved. Germline V gene lookup returns CDR1 PRHDT and CDR2 FYEKMQ (reference sequence). Trimming left V 0 bases short and J 5 bases short, with 5 bases between. This CDR3 contains 12 residues. The CDR3 region is CASSLGRHEQYF. DNA of the CDR3: TGTGCCAGCAGCTTAGGTCGCCACGAGCAGTACTTC.

The chain's CDR3 is CASSLRLAEQETQYF. The DNA of the CDR3 is TGCGCCAGCAGCTTGCGACTAGCGGAACAAGAGACCCAGTACTTC. The chain combines TRBV4-3 with TRBJ2-5, with TRBD2 matching over 9 bases. The CDR3 is made up of 15 amino acids. V gave up 5 bases and J gave up 2 bases; unmatched junction bases: 6. CDR1 and CDR2 (germline): LGHNA, YSLEER.

A single count supports this clone. The chain uses TRBV7-2 and TRBJ2-5, with a tentative D call TRBD1 (6 bases). Germline assignment: CDR1 SGHTA and CDR2 FQGNSA. The length of the CDR3 is 15 residues. V was trimmed by 4 bases and J by 2 bases, leaving 14 bases between them. CDR3 bases: TGTGCCAGCAGCTCTCAGACAGGAGTTCAAGAGACCCAGTACTTC. Translation gives CASSSQTGVQETQYF.

The V and J genes are TRBV6-5 and TRBJ1-5, with unresolved D. The V end lost 2 bases, the J end lost 6 bases, and 8 bases lay between the germline ends. The germline gives CDR1 MNHEY, CDR2 SVGAGI. There are 13 residues in the CDR3. The CDR3 DNA reads TGTGCCAGCAGTTACGACTTGGGTCAGCCCCAGCATTTT. As protein: CASSYDLGQPQHF.

The CDR3 region is CASSPNGGVRGNTGELFF. The CDR3 bases are TGTGCCAGCAGCCCTAACGGGGGGGTTAGAGGAAACACCGGGGAGCTGTTTTTT. The chain is built from TRBV7-3 and TRBJ2-2; 8 nucleotides agree with TRBD2. Germline trimming cut 5 bases from V and 2 bases from J; bases unmatched to any gene: 13. CDR1 is SGHTA, CDR2 FQGTGA, per germline. CDR3 length equals 18 residues.

This clone showed up just once. The chain uses TRBV12-3 or TRBV12-4 and TRBJ1-1, with D uncertain. The CDR3 loop spans 13 amino acids. The V gene lost 6 bases and the J gene lost 2 bases, with 10 bases spanning the gap. Written as DNA, the CDR3 is TGTGCCAGCAGCCCCGACGGCAACACTGAAGCTTTCTTT. Protein sequence: CASSPDGNTEAFF.

The V and J genes are TRBV19 and TRBJ2-1, with D tentatively TRBD1 or TRBD2 (7 bases each). This CDR3 region has 15 residues. Per the germline V gene, CDR1 is LNHDA and CDR2 is SQIVND (reference sequence). V was pared by 7 bases and J by 6 bases, with 19 bases between. The CDR3 protein is CASKSRGGKSNEQFF. The CDR3 DNA follows: TGTGCCAGTAAGAGCAGGGGGGGAAAGAGCAATGAGCAGTTCTTC.

Comments on this clone: An end of the junction does not agree with germline; a read error may underlie this. The V call is TRBV20-1, the J call TRBJ2-1; D is uncertain. The CDR3 loop spans 11 amino acids. The germline gives CDR1 DFQATT, CDR2 SNEGSKA (reference sequence). For the CDR3, the DNA is TGCAGTGCTATACCCTACGATGAGCAGTTCTTC. This codes for CSAIPYDEQFF.

The CDR3 is CASSLRTGGTEAFF. The CDR3 DNA sequence: TGTGCCAGCAGCCTCCGGACAGGGGGCACTGAAGCTTTCTTT. This chain uses TRBV7-8 with TRBJ1-1, with 10 bases aligning to TRBD1. Germline values: CDR1 SGHVS, CDR2 FQNEAQ. Trimming cost V 5 bases and J 4 bases; bases outside gene matches: 4. CDR3 length: 14 amino acids.

The table lists this clone with a few counts. CDR3 protein: CAWSPPTGGTYNSPLHF. The CDR3 DNA reads as TGTGCCTGGAGTCCACCGACAGGGGGGACTTATAATTCACCCCTCCACTTT. The J gene is TRBJ1-6, the V gene TRBV30; 9 positions agree with TRBD1. There are 17 residues in the CDR3. CDR1 is GTSNPN, CDR2 SVGIG, per germline (reference sequence). After removal of 2 bases from V and 4 bases from J, the junction contained 9 bases not matched to a gene.

The V call is TRBV5-1, the J call TRBJ2-7; 10 positions agree with TRBD2. CDR3 length equals 19 residues. Germline CDR1 is SGHRS and CDR2 is YFSETQ. V lost 0 bases, J lost 4 bases, and 16 bases stayed unmatched. The CDR3 nucleotides read TGCGCCAGCAGCTTGGCACCAACAAGATCTAGCGGGAGTCCGTACGAGCAGTACTTC. It translates to CASSLAPTRSSGSPYEQYF.

J is TRBJ1-5 and V is TRBV27; TRBD1 agrees at 8 bases. V lost 2 bases and J lost 3; bases outside the gene matches: 6. CDR1 is MNHEY, CDR2 SMNVEV, per germline (reference sequence). CDR3 length equals 16 residues. CDR3 region: CASSLGQGFDNQPQHF. CDR3 in DNA: TGTGCCAGCAGTTTAGGACAGGGTTTCGACAATCAGCCCCAGCATTTT.

The genes are TRBV28 and TRBJ2-4; D may be TRBD2 (5 bases). This CDR3 contains 15 residues. CDR1 and CDR2 (germline): MDHEN, SYDVKM. V shed 8 bases and J shed 4 bases, with 18 bases lying between them. CDR3 protein: CASPSPGFLKNIQYF. The CDR3 DNA reads TGTGCCAGCCCCTCCCCGGGATTTCTAAAAAACATTCAGTACTTC.

This clone was seen a single time. The chain uses TRBV5-4 and TRBJ2-1, with D unclear. The V gene's germline CDR1 is SGHNT and CDR2 YYREEE (reference sequence). The CDR3 totals 13 residues. Trimming pared 0 bases from V and 9 bases from J, leaving 10 bases between. The CDR3 here is CASSLGVEGEQFF. CDR3 DNA sequence: TGTGCCAGCAGCTTGGGGGTCGAAGGTGAGCAGTTCTTC. Using reference TRBV5-4 and TRBJ2-1 for the parts outside the CDR3, the full variable domain is ETGVTQSPTHLIKTRGQQVTLRCSSQSGHNTVSWYQQALGQGPQFIFQYYREEENGRGNFPPRFSGLQFPNYSSELNVNALELDDSALYLCASSLGVEGEQFFGPGTRLTVL.

The chain is built from TRBV21-1 and TRBJ1-5. TRBV21-1 is assigned pseudogene status. The CDR3 length is 18 residues. CDR3 in amino acids: CASSKLGVVAGSNQPQHF. The CDR3 bases are TGTGCCAGCAGCAAACTGGGGGTGGTCGCGGGAAGCAATCAGCCCCAGCATTTT.

This CDR3 is CASSPSPDGYEQYF. CDR3 coding DNA: TGTGCCAGCAGTCCATCACCGGACGGCTACGAGCAGTACTTC. The V call is TRBV6-5, the J call TRBJ2-7; D not certain. The CDR3 spans 14 residues. Trimming took 5 bases from V and 3 from J, leaving 14 bases between them. CDR1 MNHEY and CDR2 SVGAGI come from the germline V gene.

The rearrangement links TRBV5-6 to TRBJ2-7; TRBD2 matches 8 bases. In germline, CDR1 is SGHDT, CDR2 YYEEEE. The CDR3 consists of 13 residues. V lost 4 bases and J lost 2; bases outside the gene matches: 2. CDR3 loop: CASSPGGTYEQYF. In nucleotides, the CDR3 is TGTGCCAGCAGCCCGGGGGGGACCTACGAGCAGTACTTC.

The chain joins TRBV27 to TRBJ2-3; TRBD2 matches 12 bases. The CDR3 has 17 residues. The germline gives CDR1 MNHEY, CDR2 SMNVEV (reference sequence). The junction had 9 bases not matched to a gene; V was cut back by 6 bases and J by 2 bases. The CDR3 loop reads CASSVLTSGGITDTQYF. CDR3 sequence (DNA): TGTGCCAGCAGCGTCCTTACTAGCGGGGGGATCACAGATACGCAGTATTTT.

The V and J genes are TRBV5-1 and TRBJ1-2, with no clear D. The V and J ends lost 0 bases and 6 bases respectively, with 12 bases between them. CDR1 SGHRS and CDR2 YFSETQ come from the germline V gene. The CDR3 sequence is 14 residues long. CDR3 nucleotides: TGCGCCAGCAGCTTGGCGGGCAAGATTGATGGCTACACCTTC. Its protein product is CASSLAGKIDGYTF. Full variable domain (rest looked up from reference TRBV5-1 and TRBJ1-2): KAGVTQTPRYLIKTRGQQVTLSCSPISGHRSVSWYQQTPGQGLQFLFEYFSETQRNKGNFPGRFSGRQFSNSRSEMNVSTLELGDSALYLCASSLAGKIDGYTFGSGTRLTVV.

V and J are TRBV5-4 and TRBJ2-3, with 8 bases lining up with TRBD2. The ends lost 4 bases at V and 2 bases at J; junction bases unmatched: 12. The CDR3 totals 17 residues. CDR1 SGHNT and CDR2 YYREEE come from the germline V gene (reference sequence). CDR3 in amino acids: CASSPGFGGGLTDTQYF. For the CDR3, the DNA is TGTGCCAGCAGCCCTGGCTTTGGCGGGGGGCTCACAGATACGCAGTATTTT.

This chain links TRBV13 with TRBJ2-3; 7 positions agree with TRBD1. The CDR3 is 14 residues long. With V trimmed by 4 bases and J by 2 bases, 3 bases remained unmatched. Per germline, CDR1 PRHDT and CDR2 FYEKMQ (reference sequence). The CDR3 spells CASSWGQNTDTQYF. The CDR3, as DNA: TGTGCCAGCAGCTGGGGACAGAACACAGATACGCAGTATTTT.

V and J are TRBV30 and TRBJ1-1; D is possibly TRBD1 (6 bases). The length of the CDR3 is 15 residues. Germline V lookup: CDR1 GTSNPN, CDR2 SVGIG (reference sequence). Trimming removed 2 bases from V and 0 bases from J, with 13 bases in between. This CDR3 is CAWSIRTALNTEAFF. DNA for the CDR3: TGTGCCTGGAGTATACGGACAGCTTTGAACACTGAAGCTTTCTTT. Combining the CDR3 with reference TRBV30 and TRBJ1-1 gives the whole variable domain SQTIHQWPATLVQPVGSPLSLECTVEGTSNPNLYWYRQAAGRGLQLLFYSVGIGQISSEVPQNLSASRPQDRQFILSSKKLLLSDSGFYLCAWSIRTALNTEAFFGQGTRLTVV.

The V call is TRBV7-2, the J call TRBJ1-3; D unresolved. CDR3 length: 12 residues. Germline V gives CDR1 SGHTA, CDR2 FQGNSA. The V and J ends lost 5 bases and 4 bases respectively, with 6 bases between them. CDR3 loop: CASSLYGNTIYF. CDR3 bases: TGTGCCAGCAGCCTTTACGGAAACACCATATATTTT.

V usage is TRBV12-3 or TRBV12-4 and J usage is TRBJ2-7; 7 positions match TRBD2. After removal of 5 bases from V and 2 bases from J, the junction contained 3 bases not matched to a gene. There are 13 residues in the CDR3. The CDR3 DNA sequence: TGTGCCAGCAGTCCTAGCGGTACCTACGAGCAGTACTTC. This translates into CASSPSGTYEQYF.

The V call is TRBV6-4, the J call TRBJ1-1, with D possibly matching TRBD1 (5 bases). Deletions cut 2 bases from V and 1 base from J, with 11 bases between. Germline CDR1 and CDR2: MRHNA and SNTAGT. The CDR3 has 15 amino acids. The CDR3 DNA reads TGTGCCAGCAGTGACGAGGGGCCAGAGAACACTGAAGCTTTCTTT. Protein product: CASSDEGPENTEAFF.

The chain employs TRBV11-2 and TRBJ2-2; D is undetermined. With 2 bases removed from V and 1 base from J, the gap between germline ends came to 8 bases. CDR3 size: 15 residues. Per germline, CDR1 SGHAT and CDR2 FQNNGV. The DNA for the CDR3 is TGTGCCAGCAGCTTACAACGGCAGAACACCGGGGAGCTGTTTTTT. This sequence encodes CASSLQRQNTGELFF. Using reference TRBV11-2 and TRBJ2-2 for the parts outside the CDR3, the full variable domain is EAGVAQSPRYKIIEKRQSVAFWCNPISGHATLYWYQQILGQGPKLLIQFQNNGVVDDSQLPKDRFSAERLKGVDSTLKIQPAKLEDSAVYLCASSLQRQNTGELFFGEGSRLTVL.